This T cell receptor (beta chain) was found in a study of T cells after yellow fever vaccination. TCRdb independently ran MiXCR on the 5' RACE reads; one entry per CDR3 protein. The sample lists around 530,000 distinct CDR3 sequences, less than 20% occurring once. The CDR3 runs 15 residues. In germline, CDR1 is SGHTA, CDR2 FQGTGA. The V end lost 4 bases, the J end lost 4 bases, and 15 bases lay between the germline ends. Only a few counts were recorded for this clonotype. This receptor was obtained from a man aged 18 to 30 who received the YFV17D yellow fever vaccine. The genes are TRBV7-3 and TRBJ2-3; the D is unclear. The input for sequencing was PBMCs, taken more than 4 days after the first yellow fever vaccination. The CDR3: CASSSGSWSADTQYF. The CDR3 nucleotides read TGTGCCAGCAGCTCCGGATCGTGGTCGGCAGATACGCAGTATTTT. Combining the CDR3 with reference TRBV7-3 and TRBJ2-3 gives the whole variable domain GAGVSQTPSNKVTEKGKYVELRCDPISGHTALYWYRQSLGQGPEFLIYFQGTGAADDSGLPNDRFFAVRPEGSVSTLKIQRTERGDSAVYLCASSSGSWSADTQYFGPGTRLTVL.